This paragraph covers one T cell receptor (beta chain) sequence. Profiled with immunoSEQ multiplex PCR; TCRdb holds only in-frame clones, not every one. Of some 120,000 clones in the sample, approximately 90% were seen once. This entry is derived from a study of T cell changes during pregnancy in multiple sclerosis. With V trimmed by 3 bases and J by 5 bases, 5 bases remained unmatched. Per germline, CDR1 SGHRS and CDR2 YFSETQ. CDR3 length: 15 residues. This receptor was identified in a female donor with multiple sclerosis, enrolled in a pregnancy study. This rearrangement joins TRBV5-1 to TRBJ1-6, with TRBD1 matching 7 bases. The specimen comprised peripheral blood, sampled in the third trimester of pregnancy. For the CDR3, the DNA is TGCGCCAGCAGCTGGCTCGGACAGGATAATTCACCCCTCCACTTT. Translating it yields CASSWLGQDNSPLHF.